The next 21 T cell receptor beta chains were all read from a single sample in a study of T cells in Graves' hyperthyroidism and ophthalmopathy. RNA transcripts yielded amplified TCR beta CDR3 regions. In the first-round RT-PCR of the TCR CDR3, the HTBI primer set was used. TCRdb reprocessed the multiplex PCR reads with MiXCR, giving one entry per CDR3 protein. The data show roughly 700,000 distinct CDR3 sequences, roughly a third seen once. Sequenced input: blood. The source is a woman between 40 and 50 years old with Graves' hyperthyroidism.

This clonotype appeared a few times. The rearrangement uses TRBV16 and TRBJ1-2; D is possibly TRBD1 (5 bases). From germline, CDR1 is KGHSY and CDR2 FQNENV. The CDR3 length is 15 residues. V dropped 4 bases and J dropped 3 bases, with 15 bases sitting between them. The CDR3 protein is CASSRKGEGDYGYTF. The CDR3 coding sequence is TGTGCCAGCAGCCGCAAAGGGGAAGGAGACTATGGCTACACCTTC. Supplemented by reference TRBV16 and TRBJ1-2, the full variable domain reads GEEVAQTPKHLVRGEGQKAKLYCAPIKGHSYVFWYQQVLKNEFKFLISFQNENVFDETGMPKERFSAKCLPNSPCSLEIQATKLEDSAVYFCASSRKGEGDYGYTFGSGTRLTVV.

This clonotype appeared a few times. The chain joins TRBV6-1 to TRBJ2-5; no clear D gene. CDR3 size: 12 residues. The V gene's germline CDR1 is MNHNS and CDR2 SASEGT. Between the trimmed V and J ends, which lost 5 bases and 5 bases, there was a span of 9 bases. The CDR3 region has the DNA TGTGCCAGCAGTTACGTCTTGGAGACCCAGTACTTC. This encodes CASSYVLETQYF.

Concerning this clonotype: At one boundary the junction diverges from the germline segment, which might be a read error. This rearrangement joins TRBV10-2 to TRBJ1-1; perhaps TRBD1 as D (6 bases). Germline V gene data show CDR1 as WSHSY and CDR2 as SAAADI. This CDR3 has 11 residues. The CDR3: CAIRGRTEAFF. The CDR3 region has the DNA TGTGCCATCAGGGGTCGCACTGAAGCTTTCTTT.

The table lists this clonotype with many counts. The chain couples TRBV10-3 to TRBJ2-7, with no clear D. Germline CDR1 is ENHRY and CDR2 is SYGVKD. Trimming took off 10 bases at V and 2 bases at J, with 12 bases between the two ends. The CDR3 is 12 amino acids. CDR3 residues: CATASETYEQYF. The CDR3 coding sequence is TGTGCCACCGCCTCGGAGACCTACGAGCAGTACTTC.

This clonotype was recorded a few times. This sequence joins TRBV6-5 and TRBJ2-5; D may correspond to TRBD1 or TRBD2 (5 bases each). The CDR3 spans 14 residues. Looked up from germline, CDR1 is MNHEY and CDR2 is SVGAGI. V lost 2 bases and J 2 bases, leaving 9 bases between the germline ends. The DNA of the CDR3 is TGTGCCAGCAGTTACCGGGACCTTCAAGAGACCCAGTACTTC. Amino acid sequence: CASSYRDLQETQYF.

The chain employs TRBV6-5 and TRBJ1-5, with TRBD1 identical over 8 bases. Germline CDR1 is MNHEY and CDR2 is SVGAGI. The CDR3 consists of 17 residues. Trimming took 5 bases from V and 2 from J; bases not matched to a gene: 11. CDR3: CASSPRTGLNGNQPQHF. DNA of the CDR3: TGTGCCAGCAGTCCGAGGACAGGGCTCAATGGCAATCAGCCCCAGCATTTT.

This clonotype showed up just a few times. The chain carries TRBV5-6 and TRBJ1-2, with 7 nucleotides matching TRBD1. The CDR3 is 15 residues long. Trimming at V came to 4 bases and at J to 7 bases, leaving 13 bases not matched to a gene. Germline loops: CDR1 SGHDT, CDR2 YYEEEE. The CDR3 here is CASSIGTVGSGGYTF. The CDR3 coding sequence is TGTGCCAGCAGCATAGGGACAGTCGGGAGCGGTGGCTACACCTTC.

This clonotype was seen more than once but under ten times. The rearrangement joins TRBV4-2 to TRBJ1-2; 7 bases map to TRBD1. Germline trimming cut 3 bases from V and 2 bases from J; bases unmatched to any gene: 9. The CDR3 is made up of 16 amino acids. Germline V gene lookup returns CDR1 LGHNA and CDR2 YNFKEQ. CDR3 loop: CASSHVGQNFNYGYTF. The CDR3 nucleotides are TGTGCCAGCAGCCACGTGGGACAGAACTTCAACTATGGCTACACCTTC.

In the case of this clonotype: This may stem from a read error, because a much larger clone lies one nucleotide away. The rearrangement links TRBV10-3 to TRBJ1-5; tentative D call: TRBD1 (6 bases). The CDR3 spans 15 residues. V dropped 11 bases and J dropped 4 bases, with 21 bases sitting between them. Germline CDR1 and CDR2: ENHRY and SYGVKD. CDR3 in DNA: TGTGCCGGCAGTTACTATTTCAGGGGAAATCAGCCCCAGCATTTT. Translated: CAGSYYFRGNQPQHF.

Turning to this clonotype: Because the CDR3's place on the DNA is in doubt, the DNA is left out and the CDR3 is given as listed by TCRdb. The gene calls are TRBV10-3 and TRBJ1-5. The CDR3 is made up of 23 amino acids, end residues included. The germline gives CDR1 ENHRY, CDR2 SYGVKD. CDR3 residues: CAISEQHYGYTFGSGRRNQPQHF.

This clonotype was seen at least ten times. The chain carries TRBV7-8 and TRBJ1-2; TRBD1 aligns across 7 bases. J gave up 3 bases and V 1 base, and 5 bases lay outside the gene matches. The germline CDR1 and CDR2 sequences are SGHVS and FQNEAQ. CDR3 size: 15 residues. The CDR3: CASSLDRRGDYGYTF. CDR3 nucleotide sequence: TGTGCCAGCAGCTTAGACCGCAGGGGGGACTATGGCTACACCTTC.

A few counts support this clonotype. The chain uses TRBV6-6 and TRBJ2-7; tentative D call: TRBD2 (6 bases). The CDR3 contains 15 residues. V dropped 0 bases and J dropped 2 bases, with 11 bases sitting between them. CDR1 and CDR2 (germline): MNHNY, SVGAGI (reference sequence). The CDR3 nucleotides are TGTGCCAGCAGTTACTCGAATTGGGGGGCCTACGAGCAGTACTTC. This gives the protein CASSYSNWGAYEQYF.

Worth noting for this clonotype: A junction end diverges from the germline sequence, so it may reflect a read error. The chain links TRBV29-1 to TRBJ1-1; D is unresolved. The CDR3 has 13 residues. The germline V gene encodes CDR1 SQVTM and CDR2 ANQGSEA. Here the CDR3 DNA reads TGCAGCGTTGACCCGGAAGGGTACACCGAAGCTTTCTTT. It encodes CSVDPEGYTEAFF.

In its sample, this clonotype was seen a few times. The rearrangement uses TRBV9 and TRBJ2-5, with unresolved D. This CDR3 spans 14 amino acids. Germline CDR1 reads SGDLS; CDR2 reads YYNGEE. V gave up 0 bases and J gave up 2 bases, with 8 bases separating them. The CDR3: CASSVAVSQETQYF. The CDR3 DNA reads TGTGCCAGCAGCGTAGCCGTTTCACAAGAGACCCAGTACTTC.

This chain links TRBV20-1 with TRBJ1-1, with D possibly TRBD1 on 6 matching bases. V dropped 7 bases and J dropped 12 bases, with 18 bases sitting between them. The CDR3 extends over 11 amino acids. Germline lookup yields CDR1 DFQATT and CDR2 SNEGSKA (reference sequence). The CDR3 here is CSGQANMGTFF. The DNA of the CDR3 is TGCAGTGGACAGGCTAATATGGGGACTTTCTTT.

This clonotype was found many times. V gene TRBV12-3 or TRBV12-4 combines with J gene TRBJ1-3; D is possibly TRBD1 (6 bases). With 5 bases removed from V and 0 bases from J, the gap between germline ends came to 11 bases. CDR3 size: 15 residues. CDR3 residues: CASSPDRSSGNTIYF. In nucleotides, the CDR3 is TGTGCCAGCAGTCCCGACAGGAGCTCTGGAAACACCATATATTTT.

The chain combines TRBV25-1 with TRBJ2-7, with 7 bases fitting TRBD2. Germline V gene data show CDR1 as MGHDK and CDR2 as SYGVNS. V was pared by 6 bases and J by 0 bases, with 2 bases of the junction left unmatched. The CDR3 sequence is 13 residues long. The CDR3 region has the DNA TGTGCCAGCAGGAGCGGGGTCTCCTACGAGCAGTACTTC. Its translation: CASRSGVSYEQYF.

V gene TRBV10-3 combines with J gene TRBJ2-5, with D unclear. This CDR3 is 13 amino acids long. Germline values: CDR1 ENHRY, CDR2 SYGVKD. Trimming took off 3 bases at V and 5 bases at J, with 10 bases between the two ends. CDR3 bases: TGTGCCATCAGTGACTCTCGGACGGAGACCCAGTACTTC. It codes for CAISDSRTETQYF.

V usage is TRBV29-1 and J usage is TRBJ2-5; 7 bases are a match to TRBD2. There are 13 residues in the CDR3. From germline, CDR1 is SQVTM and CDR2 ANQGSEA. The junction had 4 bases not matched to a gene; V was cut back by 3 bases and J by 3 bases. In nucleotides, the CDR3 is TGCAGCGTTGACGGTGGGGGGGAAGAGACCCAGTACTTC. This translates into CSVDGGGEETQYF. Using reference TRBV29-1 and TRBJ2-5 for the parts outside the CDR3, the full variable domain is SAVISQKPSRDICQRGTSLTIQCQVDSQVTMMFWYRQQPGQSLTLIATANQGSEATYESGFVIDKFPISRPNLTFSTLTVSNMSPEDSSIYLCSVDGGGEETQYFGPGTRLLVL.

This clonotype was picked up many times. J is TRBJ2-5 and V is TRBV7-8; D gene unclear. The CDR3 runs to 15 residues. V was shortened by 2 bases and J by 3 bases, with 13 bases between the two germline ends. Germline assignment: CDR1 SGHVS and CDR2 FQNEAQ. The DNA of the CDR3 is TGTGCCAGCAGCTTAAAGAGGCACTCGGAAGAGACCCAGTACTTC. Encoded protein: CASSLKRHSEETQYF.

The chain combines TRBV9 with TRBJ2-7, with D maybe TRBD1 (6 bases). The CDR3 extends over 14 amino acids. V shed 3 bases and J shed 2 bases, with 12 bases lying between them. Germline CDR1 and CDR2: SGDLS and YYNGEE. This CDR3 reads CASSGRDNPYEQYF. In nucleotides, the CDR3 is TGTGCCAGCAGCGGCCGGGACAACCCCTACGAGCAGTACTTC.